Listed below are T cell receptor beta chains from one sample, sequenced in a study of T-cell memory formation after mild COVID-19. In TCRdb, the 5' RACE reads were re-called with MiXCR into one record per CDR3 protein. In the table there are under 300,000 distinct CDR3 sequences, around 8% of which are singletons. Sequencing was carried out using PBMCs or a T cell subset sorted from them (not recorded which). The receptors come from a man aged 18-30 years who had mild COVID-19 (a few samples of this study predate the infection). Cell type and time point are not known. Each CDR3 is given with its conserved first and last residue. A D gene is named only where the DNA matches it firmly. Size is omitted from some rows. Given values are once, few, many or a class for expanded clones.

CDR3 protein: CASAAADVYGYTF; CDR3 DNA: TGTGCCAGCGCGGCGGCAGACGTCTATGGCTACACCTTC; V gene: TRBV6-2/TRBV6-3; CDR3 length: 13; D gene: NA; clone size: few; J gene: TRBJ1-2
CDR3 protein: CASSPRTSGGESVETQYF; CDR3 DNA: TGCGCCAGCAGCCCACGGACTAGCGGGGGGGAGTCGGTGGAGACCCAGTACTTC; V gene: TRBV4-1; CDR3 length: 18; D gene: TRBD2; clone size: NA; J gene: TRBJ2-5
CDR3 protein: CASSLTGSLTDTQYF; CDR3 DNA: TGTGCCAGCAGCTTAACAGGCTCCCTTACAGATACGCAGTATTTT; V gene: TRBV7-3; CDR3 length: 15; D gene: NA; clone size: many; J gene: TRBJ2-3
CDR3 protein: CSVPLAGGWIEQFF; CDR3 DNA: TGCAGCGTTCCCCTGGCGGGGGGTTGGATTGAGCAGTTCTTC; V gene: TRBV29-1; CDR3 length: 14; D gene: TRBD2; clone size: NA; J gene: TRBJ2-1
CDR3 protein: CASSKQDETYEQYF; CDR3 DNA: TGTGCCAGCAGCAAACAGGACGAGACCTACGAGCAGTACTTC; V gene: TRBV7-2; CDR3 length: 14; D gene: NA; clone size: NA; J gene: TRBJ2-7
CDR3 protein: CATSSMSSYEQYF; CDR3 DNA: TGTGCCACCAGCTCGATGAGCTCCTACGAGCAGTACTTC; V gene: TRBV15; CDR3 length: 13; D gene: NA; clone size: NA; J gene: TRBJ2-7
CDR3 protein: CASSPGTTYNEQFF; CDR3 DNA: TGCGCCAGCAGCCCCGGGACTACCTACAATGAGCAGTTCTTC; V gene: TRBV5-1; CDR3 length: 14; D gene: TRBD2; clone size: many; J gene: TRBJ2-1
CDR3 protein: CASSPSPGIQETQYF; CDR3 DNA: TGTGCCAGCAGTCCCTCGCCCGGGATTCAAGAGACCCAGTACTTC; V gene: TRBV28; CDR3 length: 15; D gene: NA; clone size: many; J gene: TRBJ2-5
CDR3 protein: CASRGARSQETQYF; CDR3 DNA: TGTGCCAGCAGAGGAGCCCGGTCTCAAGAGACCCAGTACTTC; V gene: TRBV11-3; CDR3 length: 14; D gene: NA; clone size: few; J gene: TRBJ2-5
CDR3 protein: CASSLEGSGYGYTF; CDR3 DNA: TGCGCCAGCAGCTTGGAGGGGTCCGGGTATGGCTACACCTTC; V gene: TRBV5-1; CDR3 length: 14; D gene: NA; clone size: many; J gene: TRBJ1-2
CDR3 protein: CASSQSQGRAFF; CDR3 DNA: TGTGCCAGCAGCCAATCGCAGGGTAGAGCTTTCTTT; V gene: TRBV13; CDR3 length: 12; D gene: NA; clone size: few; J gene: TRBJ1-1
CDR3 protein: CASSQNNYGYTF; CDR3 DNA: TGCGCCAGCAGCCAGAATAACTATGGCTACACCTTC; V gene: TRBV4-1; CDR3 length: 12; D gene: NA; clone size: few; J gene: TRBJ1-2
CDR3 protein: CASSLGGFGEKLFF; CDR3 DNA: TGTGCCAGCAGTTTAGGGGGGTTCGGGGAAAAACTGTTTTTT; V gene: TRBV12-3/TRBV12-4; CDR3 length: 14; D gene: NA; clone size: few; J gene: TRBJ1-4
CDR3 protein: CASMPQGRGFSPLHF; CDR3 DNA: TGTGCCAGCATGCCCCAGGGTCGGGGGTTCTCACCCCTCCACTTT; V gene: TRBV6-2/TRBV6-3; CDR3 length: 15; D gene: NA; clone size: few; J gene: TRBJ1-6
CDR3 protein: CASSFRQGSSYEQYF; CDR3 DNA: TGTGCCAGCAGCTTCCGTCAGGGAAGCTCCTACGAGCAGTACTTC; V gene: TRBV5-6; CDR3 length: 15; D gene: NA; clone size: many; J gene: TRBJ2-7
CDR3 protein: CASSPSSPGLAGGIDEQFF; CDR3 DNA: TGTGCCAGCAGCCCCAGCTCTCCGGGACTAGCGGGGGGGATCGATGAGCAGTTCTTC; V gene: TRBV3-1; CDR3 length: 19; D gene: TRBD2; clone size: NA; J gene: TRBJ2-1
CDR3 protein: CASSIPYNEQFF; CDR3 DNA: TGTGCCAGTAGTATCCCCTACAATGAGCAGTTCTTC; V gene: TRBV19; CDR3 length: 12; D gene: NA; clone size: many; J gene: TRBJ2-1
CDR3 protein: CASSIVRGRGPGELFF; CDR3 DNA: TGTGCCAGCAGCATAGTTCGCGGCCGGGGGCCCGGGGAGCTGTTTTTT; V gene: TRBV11-2; CDR3 length: 16; D gene: NA; clone size: NA; J gene: TRBJ2-2
CDR3 protein: CASSLLGSTEAFF; CDR3 DNA: TGTGCCAGCAGCTTGCTAGGGAGCACTGAAGCTTTCTTT; V gene: TRBV5-6; CDR3 length: 13; D gene: NA; clone size: few; J gene: TRBJ1-1
CDR3 protein: CASSSRQTNTEAFF; CDR3 DNA: TGTGCCAGCAGCTCCAGACAAACGAACACTGAAGCTTTCTTT; V gene: TRBV7-9; CDR3 length: 14; D gene: NA; clone size: few; J gene: TRBJ1-1
CDR3 protein: CSASTGQTNEKLFF; CDR3 DNA: TGCAGTGCTAGCACGGGACAAACTAATGAAAAACTGTTTTTT; V gene: TRBV20-1; CDR3 length: 14; D gene: NA; clone size: NA; J gene: TRBJ1-4
CDR3 protein: CATSDQGTGPTYGYTF; CDR3 DNA: TGTGCCACCAGTGACCAGGGAACAGGGCCTACCTATGGCTACACCTTC; V gene: TRBV24-1; CDR3 length: 16; D gene: NA; clone size: NA; J gene: TRBJ1-2
CDR3 protein: CASSEVTADQPQHF; CDR3 DNA: TGTGCCAGCAGTGAAGTGACGGCGGATCAGCCCCAGCATTTT; V gene: TRBV2; CDR3 length: 14; D gene: NA; clone size: many; J gene: TRBJ1-5
CDR3 protein: CASSLAPRGTADTQYF; CDR3 DNA: TGTGCCAGCAGCTTAGCGCCCAGGGGGACCGCAGATACGCAGTATTTT; V gene: TRBV7-8; CDR3 length: 16; D gene: TRBD1; clone size: NA; J gene: TRBJ2-3
CDR3 protein: CASSLRDGNEKLFF; CDR3 DNA: TGCGCCAGCAGCCTTAGGGACGGGAATGAAAAACTGTTTTTT; V gene: TRBV4-3; CDR3 length: 14; D gene: NA; clone size: NA; J gene: TRBJ1-4
CDR3 protein: CASSQEPRVPLFF; CDR3 DNA: TGCGCCAGCAGCCAAGAACCGAGGGTCCCGCTGTTTTTT; V gene: TRBV4-1; CDR3 length: 13; D gene: NA; clone size: NA; J gene: TRBJ1-4
CDR3 protein: CASSLSGRNTQYF; CDR3 DNA: TGTGCCAGCAGTTTATCGGGTAGGAATACGCAGTATTTT; V gene: TRBV27; CDR3 length: 13; D gene: NA; clone size: few; J gene: TRBJ2-3
CDR3 protein: CAISESRTSAGNEQFF; CDR3 DNA: TGTGCCATCAGTGAGTCCAGGACTAGCGCGGGCAATGAGCAGTTCTTC; V gene: TRBV10-3; CDR3 length: 16; D gene: TRBD2; clone size: NA; J gene: TRBJ2-1
CDR3 protein: CSAGERGEQFF; CDR3 DNA: TGCAGTGCTGGGGAACGGGGTGAGCAGTTCTTC; V gene: TRBV20-1; CDR3 length: 11; D gene: NA; clone size: few; J gene: TRBJ2-1
CDR3 protein: CAISESKGTEAFF; CDR3 DNA: TGTGCCATCAGTGAGTCGAAGGGCACTGAAGCTTTCTTT; V gene: TRBV10-3; CDR3 length: 13; D gene: NA; clone size: few; J gene: TRBJ1-1
CDR3 protein: CASSLEAESYGYTF; CDR3 DNA: TGTGCCAGCAGCTTAGAGGCCGAATCTTATGGCTACACCTTC; V gene: TRBV7-9; CDR3 length: 14; D gene: NA; clone size: few; J gene: TRBJ1-2
CDR3 protein: CASSQEKVGGSPLHF; CDR3 DNA: TGTGCCAGCAGCCAAGAGAAGGTAGGGGGATCACCCCTCCACTTT; V gene: TRBV4-2; CDR3 length: 15; D gene: NA; clone size: few; J gene: TRBJ1-6
CDR3 protein: CASSLGIKTQYF; CDR3 DNA: TGTGCCAGCAGCTTAGGTATCAAGACCCAGTACTTC; V gene: TRBV7-9; CDR3 length: 12; D gene: NA; clone size: many; J gene: TRBJ2-5
CDR3 protein: CASSLRPGGAGETQYF; CDR3 DNA: TGTGCCAGCAGCTTACGACCAGGGGGCGCGGGGGAGACCCAGTACTTC; V gene: TRBV7-6; CDR3 length: 16; D gene: TRBD1; clone size: many; J gene: TRBJ2-5
CDR3 protein: CASSQATGSNTGELFF; CDR3 DNA: TGCGCCAGCAGCCAAGCGACAGGGAGCAACACCGGGGAGCTGTTTTTT; V gene: TRBV4-1; CDR3 length: 16; D gene: TRBD1; clone size: few; J gene: TRBJ2-2
CDR3 protein: CASSVGGGRETQYF; CDR3 DNA: TGTGCCAGCAGCGTTGGCGGGGGGAGGGAGACCCAGTACTTC; V gene: TRBV9; CDR3 length: 14; D gene: TRBD2; clone size: few; J gene: TRBJ2-5
CDR3 protein: CASSLQGYTEAFF; CDR3 DNA: TGTGCCAGCAGCCTACAGGGGTACACTGAAGCTTTCTTT; V gene: TRBV7-9; CDR3 length: 13; D gene: TRBD1; clone size: many; J gene: TRBJ1-1
CDR3 protein: CASSPPTLNTGELFF; CDR3 DNA: TGTGCCAGCTCACCACCGACCCTAAACACCGGGGAGCTGTTTTTT; V gene: TRBV18; CDR3 length: 15; D gene: NA; clone size: few; J gene: TRBJ2-2
CDR3 protein: CAWSLGMETQYF; CDR3 DNA: TGTGCCTGGAGTTTGGGTATGGAGACCCAGTACTTC; V gene: TRBV30; CDR3 length: 12; D gene: NA; clone size: NA; J gene: TRBJ2-5
CDR3 protein: CASSPGDGPYNEQFF; CDR3 DNA: TGTGCCAGCAGCCCGGGGGATGGGCCCTACAATGAGCAGTTCTTC; V gene: TRBV4-2; CDR3 length: 15; D gene: NA; clone size: many; J gene: TRBJ2-1
CDR3 protein: CASSFAGAQTQYF; CDR3 DNA: TGTGCCAGCAGCTTTGCGGGGGCCCAGACCCAGTACTTC; V gene: TRBV5-5; CDR3 length: 13; D gene: NA; clone size: NA; J gene: TRBJ2-5
CDR3 protein: CASSLALGTTTGTEAFF; CDR3 DNA: TGCGCCAGCAGCTTGGCCCTTGGGACCACCACGGGCACTGAAGCTTTCTTT; V gene: TRBV5-1; CDR3 length: 17; D gene: NA; clone size: NA; J gene: TRBJ1-1
CDR3 protein: CASSLRGRGLFRNTEAFF; CDR3 DNA: TGTGCCAGCAGCTTACGGGGCAGGGGTTTATTTAGGAACACTGAAGCTTTCTTT; V gene: TRBV11-2; CDR3 length: 18; D gene: NA; clone size: few; J gene: TRBJ1-1
CDR3 protein: CASGWTGLNEQYF; CDR3 DNA: TGCGCCAGCGGATGGACAGGGTTGAACGAGCAGTACTTC; V gene: TRBV10-2; CDR3 length: 13; D gene: TRBD1; clone size: many; J gene: TRBJ2-7
CDR3 protein: CSARGVRSGGLAFF; CDR3 DNA: TGCAGTGCTAGAGGGGTTCGATCTGGGGGGTTAGCTTTCTTT; V gene: TRBV20-1; CDR3 length: 14; D gene: NA; clone size: few; J gene: TRBJ1-1
CDR3 protein: CASSPTRNEQFF; CDR3 DNA: TGTGCCAGCAGCCCTACTCGCAATGAGCAGTTCTTC; V gene: TRBV6-2/TRBV6-3; CDR3 length: 12; D gene: NA; clone size: NA; J gene: TRBJ2-1
CDR3 protein: CASSGTGSEQYF; CDR3 DNA: TGTGCCAGCAGCGGGACAGGATCCGAGCAGTACTTC; V gene: TRBV7-6; CDR3 length: 12; D gene: TRBD1; clone size: NA; J gene: TRBJ2-7
CDR3 protein: CASSEYVEQYF; CDR3 DNA: TGTGCCAGCAGTGAATATGTCGAGCAGTACTTC; V gene: TRBV25-1; CDR3 length: 11; D gene: NA; clone size: many; J gene: TRBJ2-7
CDR3 protein: CASSLFAGLNNEQFF; CDR3 DNA: TGTGCCAGCAGCTTATTCGCCGGGCTCAACAATGAGCAGTTCTTC; V gene: TRBV7-9; CDR3 length: 15; D gene: NA; clone size: many; J gene: TRBJ2-1